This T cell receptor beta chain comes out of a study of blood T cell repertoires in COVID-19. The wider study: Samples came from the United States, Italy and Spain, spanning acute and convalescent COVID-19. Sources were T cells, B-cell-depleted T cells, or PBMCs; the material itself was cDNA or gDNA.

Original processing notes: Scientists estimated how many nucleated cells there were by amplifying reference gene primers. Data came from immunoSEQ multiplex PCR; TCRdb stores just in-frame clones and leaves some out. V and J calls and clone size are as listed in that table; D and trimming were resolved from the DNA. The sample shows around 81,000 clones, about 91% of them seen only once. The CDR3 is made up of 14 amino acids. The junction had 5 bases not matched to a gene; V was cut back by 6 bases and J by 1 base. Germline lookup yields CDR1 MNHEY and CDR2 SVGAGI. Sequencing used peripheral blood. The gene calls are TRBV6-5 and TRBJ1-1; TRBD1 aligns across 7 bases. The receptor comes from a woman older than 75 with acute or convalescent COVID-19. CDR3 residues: CASSLGQSNTEAFF. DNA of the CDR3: TGTGCCAGCAGCCTGGGACAGTCGAACACTGAAGCTTTCTTT.